Shown below are 9 T cell receptor beta chains from a single sample sequenced in a study of blood T cells in healthy people across ages. A second PCR, run for about 7 to 11 cycles, used a sample-barcoded 5' primer plus a J-beta primer mix. TCRdb re-called the 5' RACE reads with MiXCR, one entry per CDR3 protein. The data hold 1,300,000 or so distinct CDR3 sequences, with approximately 59% observed a single time. The sample taken for sequencing was blood. The receptors originated from a man aged 18 to 29 in good health.

This clonotype was counted only a few times. This sequence joins TRBV10-3 and TRBJ1-2, with 9 bases fitting TRBD1. Germline V gives CDR1 ENHRY, CDR2 SYGVKD. The J segment lost 3 bases and the V segment lost 11 bases, leaving 7 bases of the junction unmatched. The CDR3 has 13 amino acids. CDR3 region: CAVQGAQDYGYTF. The DNA of the CDR3 is TGTGCCGTACAGGGGGCGCAGGACTATGGCTACACCTTC.

The chain couples TRBV27 to TRBJ2-5, with D tentatively TRBD1 (6 bases). With the DNA end fitting TRBJ2-7 better, the J assignment may be wrong. Germline V gene lookup returns CDR1 MNHEY and CDR2 SMNVEV (reference sequence). The CDR3 is made up of 14 amino acids. Written as DNA, the CDR3 is TGTGCCAGCTCTACAGGGTCGGTAAATGGCGAGCAGTACTTC. Translation: CASSTGSVNGEQYF.

Note on this clonotype: The junction does not match germline at one end; this may be a read error. V gene TRBV20-1 combines with J gene TRBJ2-7, with D tentatively TRBD2 (6 bases). The CDR3 covers 13 residues. Germline lookup yields CDR1 DFQATT and CDR2 SNEGSKA (reference sequence). The DNA for the CDR3 is TGCAGTGCTATGGGACTGAGCTCCTACGTGCAGTACTTC. Translation gives CSAMGLSSYVQYF.

V is TRBV6-4 and J is TRBJ2-4; D may be TRBD2 (6 bases). V lost 8 bases to trimming and J lost 3 bases, with 20 bases between them. Germline V gene data show CDR1 as MRHNA and CDR2 as SNTAGT. CDR3 length: 16 amino acids. CDR3 coding DNA: TGTGCCAGCCTCCCCGTTGGGGGGTTGGTCAAAAACATTCAGTACTTC. It translates to CASLPVGGLVKNIQYF.

The CDR3 sequence: CASSQDAGGLVGELFF. In DNA, the CDR3 is TGCGCCAGCAGCCAAGACGCAGGGGGCTTGGTCGGGGAGCTGTTTTTT. The chain couples TRBV4-1 to TRBJ2-2; 8 bases line up with TRBD1. The CDR3 contains 16 residues. Trimming removed 0 bases from V and 7 bases from J; junction bases left unmatched: 7. Germline-derived CDR1 and CDR2 are MGHRA and YSYEKL.

CDR3 loop: CASSWDRGSPLHF. CDR3 DNA: TGTGCCAGCAGTTGGGATCGGGGTTCACCCCTCCACTTT. The chain has TRBV6-2 or TRBV6-3 and TRBJ1-6; no reliable D call. The CDR3 covers 13 residues. Trimming pared 4 bases from V and 9 bases from J, leaving 10 bases between. From germline, CDR1 is MNHEY and CDR2 SVGEGT.

This clonotype has just a few counts. This chain links TRBV12-3 or TRBV12-4 with TRBJ2-5; 9 bases agree with TRBD2. The J call may be in error: the DNA end matches TRBJ2-7 better. The CDR3 covers 11 residues. The DNA of the CDR3 is TGTGCCAGTGCGGGGGGGACCGAGCAGTACTTC. Encoded protein: CASAGGTEQYF.

There are many counts of this clonotype. The chain links TRBV27 to TRBJ2-7; possible D gene TRBD2, 5 bases. The J call may be faulty, since TRBJ2-5 better matches the DNA end. Germline loops: CDR1 MNHEY, CDR2 SMNVEV (reference sequence). The CDR3 runs to 12 residues. The CDR3 loop reads CASSPGSETQYF. CDR3 bases: TGTGCCAGCAGCCCTGGGAGCGAGACCCAGTACTTC.

The chain is built from TRBV6-2 or TRBV6-3 and TRBJ2-7; D call uncertain. This CDR3 is built from 14 residues. Germline CDR1 MNHEY, CDR2 SVGEGT. V was cut by 5 bases and J by 3 bases, with 14 bases left in between. CDR3 sequence (DNA): TGTGCCAGCAGTCTTGATGGACGGCGCTACGAGCAGTACTTC. Translating gives CASSLDGRRYEQYF.